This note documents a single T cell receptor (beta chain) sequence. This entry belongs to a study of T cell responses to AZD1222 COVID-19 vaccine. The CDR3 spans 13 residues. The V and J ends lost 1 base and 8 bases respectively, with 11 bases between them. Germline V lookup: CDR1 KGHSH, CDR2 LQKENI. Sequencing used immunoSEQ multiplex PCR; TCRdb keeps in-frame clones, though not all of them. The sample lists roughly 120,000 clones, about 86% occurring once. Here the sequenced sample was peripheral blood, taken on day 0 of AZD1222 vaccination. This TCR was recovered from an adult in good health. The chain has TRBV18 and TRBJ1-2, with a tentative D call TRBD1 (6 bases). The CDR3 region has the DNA TGTGCCAGCTCACCACTCAAAGGGGGAGGCTACACCTTC. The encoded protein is CASSPLKGGGYTF.